Below, one T cell receptor (beta chain) is given with its context. This sample was taken from a study of OX40 agonist ivuxolimab in advanced cancers. Study context: Three dose-escalation patients had partial responses: one with hepatocellular carcinoma and two with cutaneous melanoma.

Clones were read by immunoSEQ multiplex PCR, and TCRdb kept only the in-frame ones, dropping some. The sample has 20,000 to 25,000 clones, nearly 80% seen once. The CDR3 spans 12 residues. The V gene's germline CDR1 is MDHEN and CDR2 SYDVKM. The ends were cut back, 3 bases at V and 6 bases at J, with 8 bases in the middle. Source: CD4+ or CD8+ T cells sorted from blood, taken in a trial of the OX40 agonist ivuxolimab. The rearrangement links TRBV28 to TRBJ1-1, with D maybe TRBD1 (5 bases). This TCR came from an adult with an advanced solid tumor such as melanoma, head and neck, liver or kidney cancer. The CDR3: CASSFRGAEAFF. CDR3 nucleotides: TGTGCCAGCAGTTTCCGGGGCGCTGAAGCTTTCTTT.